The 5 T cell receptor beta chains below were found in one sample sequenced in a study of T cells in Graves' hyperthyroidism and ophthalmopathy. RNA transcripts gave rise to amplified TCR beta CDR3 regions. Primed by the HTBI set, a first-round RT-PCR was run on the TCR CDR3. Using its own MiXCR run on the multiplex PCR reads, TCRdb lists one record per CDR3 protein. The profile covers around 540,000 distinct CDR3 sequences, with about 16% appearing a single time and around 28% taken by the ten largest. Material: blood. These receptors were collected from a woman aged 25 to 39 with Graves' ophthalmopathy.

The table lists this clonotype with many counts. The CDR3 region has the DNA TGTGCCAGCAGTTTATTCCCGGGACTCCATTACGAGCAGTACTTC. It specifies CASSLFPGLHYEQYF. V and J are TRBV28 and TRBJ2-7; D possibly corresponds to TRBD2 (6 bases). CDR1 is MDHEN and CDR2 is SYDVKM in the germline V gene. With 1 base removed from V and 4 bases from J, the gap between germline ends came to 14 bases. This CDR3 contains 15 residues.

This clonotype was seen repeatedly, ten times or more. The chain uses TRBV28 and TRBJ1-1, with D possibly matching TRBD1 (5 bases). Germline loops: CDR1 MDHEN, CDR2 SYDVKM. The CDR3 loop spans 14 amino acids. The V end was cut by 4 bases, the J end by 5 bases, with 14 bases between. The CDR3 nucleotides read TGTGCCAGCAGTTATGGGGGGGTCGGGACTGAAGCTTTCTTT. Translation gives CASSYGGVGTEAFF.

This clonotype has a count of ten or more. The rearrangement uses TRBV7-3 and TRBJ2-5, with D possibly being TRBD2 (5 bases). V was cut by 5 bases and J by 11 bases, with 12 bases left in between. The CDR3 runs 11 residues. Per germline, CDR1 SGHTA and CDR2 FQGTGA. Here the CDR3 DNA reads TGTGCCAGCAGCACCAAGAGAGGGCAGTACTTC. Translated, it gives CASSTKRGQYF. The variable domain in full, with the rest retrieved from reference TRBV7-3 and TRBJ2-5, is GAGVSQTPSNKVTEKGKYVELRCDPISGHTALYWYRQSLGQGPEFLIYFQGTGAADDSGLPNDRFFAVRPEGSVSTLKIQRTERGDSAVYLCASSTKRGQYFGPGTRLLVL.

In its sample, this clonotype was seen many times. The CDR3 spells CATSDSLAGALDTQYF. The CDR3, as DNA: TGTGCCACCAGTGATTCCTTAGCGGGAGCGTTAGATACGCAGTATTTT. This chain joins TRBV24-1 and TRBJ2-3, with TRBD2 identical over 9 bases. CDR1 is KGHDR and CDR2 is SFDVKD in the germline V gene. V gave up 2 bases and J gave up 5 bases; unmatched junction bases: 7. The CDR3 covers 16 residues.

The sample holds many counts of this clonotype. The J gene is TRBJ1-4, the V gene TRBV5-8; 9 positions match TRBD1. CDR3 length: 16 residues. V was clipped by 0 bases and J by 7 bases; unmatched bases: 7. Germline CDR1 and CDR2: SGHTS and YDEGEE. CDR3 in amino acids: CASSLDRGLAIEKLFF. The CDR3 nucleotides read TGTGCCAGCAGCTTGGACAGGGGGCTGGCTATTGAAAAACTGTTTTTT.